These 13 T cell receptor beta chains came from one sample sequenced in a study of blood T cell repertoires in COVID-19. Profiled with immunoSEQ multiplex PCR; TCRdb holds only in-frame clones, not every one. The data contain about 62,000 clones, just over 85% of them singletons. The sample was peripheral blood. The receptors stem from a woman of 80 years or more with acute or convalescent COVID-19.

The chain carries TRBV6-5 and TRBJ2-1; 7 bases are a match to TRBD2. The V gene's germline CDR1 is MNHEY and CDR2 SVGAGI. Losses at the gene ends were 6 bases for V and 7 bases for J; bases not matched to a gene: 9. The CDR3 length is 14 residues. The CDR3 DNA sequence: TGTGCCAGCAGCGACGGGACTATTTTAAATGAGCAGTTCTTC. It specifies CASSDGTILNEQFF.

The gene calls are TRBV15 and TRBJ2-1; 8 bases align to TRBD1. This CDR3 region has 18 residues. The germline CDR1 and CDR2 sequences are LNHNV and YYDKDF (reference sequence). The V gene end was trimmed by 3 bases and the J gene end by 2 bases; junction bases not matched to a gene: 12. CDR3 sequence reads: CATSRRAPGQGAYNEQFF. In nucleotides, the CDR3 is TGTGCCACCAGCAGGCGGGCGCCAGGACAGGGAGCCTACAATGAGCAGTTCTTC.

The CDR3 is CASSLATSGYLLWSYNEQFF. The CDR3 nucleotides read TGTGCCAGCAGCTTAGCTACTAGCGGGTATCTTCTATGGTCCTACAATGAGCAGTTCTTC. The rearrangement links TRBV7-2 to TRBJ2-1; TRBD2 aligns across 9 bases. CDR3 length equals 20 residues. Germline V CDR1 and CDR2: SGHTA, FQGNSA. V lost 0 bases, J lost 1 base, and 13 bases stayed unmatched.

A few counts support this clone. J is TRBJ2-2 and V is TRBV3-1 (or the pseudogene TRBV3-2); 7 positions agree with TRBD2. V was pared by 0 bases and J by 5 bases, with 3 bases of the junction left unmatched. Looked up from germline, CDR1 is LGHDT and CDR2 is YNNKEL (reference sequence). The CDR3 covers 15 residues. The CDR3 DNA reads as TGTGCCAGCAGCCAAGAGACTAGCTGGACCGGGGAGCTGTTTTTT. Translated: CASSQETSWTGELFF.

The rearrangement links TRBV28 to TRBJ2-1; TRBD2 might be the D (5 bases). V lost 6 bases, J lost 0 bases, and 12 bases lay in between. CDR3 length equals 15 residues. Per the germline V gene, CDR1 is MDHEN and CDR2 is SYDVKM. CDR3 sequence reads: CASSQLGRSYNEQFF. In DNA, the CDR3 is TGTGCCAGCAGCCAACTAGGGCGCTCCTACAATGAGCAGTTCTTC.

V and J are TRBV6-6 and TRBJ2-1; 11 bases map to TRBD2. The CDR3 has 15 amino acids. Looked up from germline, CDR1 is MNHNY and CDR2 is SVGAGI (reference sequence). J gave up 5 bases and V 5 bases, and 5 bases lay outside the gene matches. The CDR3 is CASSLRLAGNNEQFF. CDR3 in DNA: TGTGCCAGCAGTCTGCGACTAGCGGGGAACAATGAGCAGTTCTTC.

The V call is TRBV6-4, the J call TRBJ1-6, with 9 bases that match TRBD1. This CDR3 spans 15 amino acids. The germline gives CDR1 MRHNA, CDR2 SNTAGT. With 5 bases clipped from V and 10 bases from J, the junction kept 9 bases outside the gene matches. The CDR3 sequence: CASSPGTGSWSPLHF. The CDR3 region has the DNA TGTGCCAGCAGTCCCGGGACAGGGTCATGGTCACCCCTCCACTTT.

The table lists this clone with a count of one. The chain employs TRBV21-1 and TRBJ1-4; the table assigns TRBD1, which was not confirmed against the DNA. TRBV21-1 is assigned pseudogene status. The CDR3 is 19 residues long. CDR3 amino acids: CASSKNDRSQSSTNEKLFF. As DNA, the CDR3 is TGTGCCAGCAGCAAGAACGACAGGAGCCAATCTTCAACTAATGAAAAACTGTTTTTT.

CDR3 nucleotide sequence: TGTGCCAGCAGCTTGGAACTAGCGGGGAATTACAATGAGCAGTTCTTC. Translating it yields CASSLELAGNYNEQFF. This chain joins TRBV5-4 and TRBJ2-1; TRBD2 aligns across 10 bases. This CDR3 has 16 amino acids. Trimming at V came to 0 bases and at J to 4 bases, leaving 4 bases not matched to a gene. The germline V gene encodes CDR1 SGHNT and CDR2 YYREEE (reference sequence).

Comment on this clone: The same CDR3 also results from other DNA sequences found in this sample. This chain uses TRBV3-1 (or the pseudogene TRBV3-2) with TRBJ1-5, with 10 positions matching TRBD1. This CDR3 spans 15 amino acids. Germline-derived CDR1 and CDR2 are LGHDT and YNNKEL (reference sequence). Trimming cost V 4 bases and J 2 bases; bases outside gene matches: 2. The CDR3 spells CASSLGTGGNQPQHF. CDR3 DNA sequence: TGTGCCAGCAGCCTCGGGACAGGGGGCAATCAGCCCCAGCATTTT.

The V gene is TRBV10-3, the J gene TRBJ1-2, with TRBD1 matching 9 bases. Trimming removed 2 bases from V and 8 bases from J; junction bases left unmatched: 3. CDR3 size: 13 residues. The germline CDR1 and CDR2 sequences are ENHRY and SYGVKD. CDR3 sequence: CAISEGQGSGYTF. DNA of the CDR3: TGTGCCATCAGTGAGGGACAGGGGAGCGGCTACACCTTC.

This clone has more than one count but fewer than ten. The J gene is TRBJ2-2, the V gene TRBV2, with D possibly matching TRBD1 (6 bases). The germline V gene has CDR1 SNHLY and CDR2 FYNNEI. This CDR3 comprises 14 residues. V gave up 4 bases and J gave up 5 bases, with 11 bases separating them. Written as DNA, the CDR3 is TGTGCCAGCAGTGCCGGGACACGGACCGGGGAGCTGTTTTTT. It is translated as CASSAGTRTGELFF.

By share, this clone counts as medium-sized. The CDR3 loop is CASSLAGAKNIQYF. CDR3 nucleotides: TGTGCCAGCAGCTTAGCAGGAGCCAAAAACATTCAGTACTTC. This chain links TRBV11-2 with TRBJ2-4, with unresolved D. The CDR3 extends over 14 amino acids. Trimming pared 1 base from V and 0 bases from J, leaving 4 bases between. Germline loops: CDR1 SGHAT, CDR2 FQNNGV.